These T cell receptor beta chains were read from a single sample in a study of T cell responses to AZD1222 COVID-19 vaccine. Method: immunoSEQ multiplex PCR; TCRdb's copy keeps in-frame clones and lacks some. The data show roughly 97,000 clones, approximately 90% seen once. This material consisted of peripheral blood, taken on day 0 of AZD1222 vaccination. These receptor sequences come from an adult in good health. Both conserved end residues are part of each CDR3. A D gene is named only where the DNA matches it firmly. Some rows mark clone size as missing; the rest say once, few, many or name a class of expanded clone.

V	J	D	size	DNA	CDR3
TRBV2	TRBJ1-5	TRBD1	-	TGTGCCAGCAGGGGACAGGGCCAGCCCCAGCATTTT	CASRGQGQPQHF
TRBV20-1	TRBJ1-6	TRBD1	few	TGCAGTGCTAGTCGGGGGGACAGCAGTTCACCCCTCCACTTT	CSASRGDSSSPLHF
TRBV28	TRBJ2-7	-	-	TGTGCCAGCAGTTTAGGAGTCTACGAGCAGTACTTC	CASSLGVYEQYF
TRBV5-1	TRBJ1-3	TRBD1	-	TGCGCCAGCAGCCAGGGGGCGCGCGGAAACACCATATATTTT	CASSQGARGNTIYF
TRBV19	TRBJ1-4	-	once	TGTGCCAGTAGTTCCGGAGACAGGTCTAATGAAAAACTGTTTTTT	CASSSGDRSNEKLFF
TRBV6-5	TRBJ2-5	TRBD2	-	TGTGCCAGCAGTTTGGGACTAGCAGAGGGGCAGGGGACCCAGTACTTC	CASSLGLAEGQGTQYF
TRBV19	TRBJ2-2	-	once	TGTGCCAGTAGTATTAAAGGCAGGGCTAACGGGGAGCTGTTTTTT	CASSIKGRANGELFF
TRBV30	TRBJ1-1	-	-	TGTGCCGCTGACAGAGTTGAAGCTTTCTTT	CAADRVEAFF
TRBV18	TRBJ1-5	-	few	TGTGCCAGCTCACGAGCGTCGACAAATCAGCCCCAGCATTTT	CASSRASTNQPQHF
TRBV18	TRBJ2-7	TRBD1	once	TGTGCCAGCTCACCAACCACCCCACCTCCGACAGGGTCGACCTACGAGCAGTACTTC	CASSPTTPPPTGSTYEQYF
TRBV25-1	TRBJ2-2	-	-	TGTGCCAGCAGGGGGGAGGTCACCGGGGAGCTGTTTTTT	CASRGEVTGELFF
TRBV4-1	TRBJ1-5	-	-	TGCGCCAGCAGCCAACTACAGGTAGGACAGAGCAATCAGCCCCAGCATTTT	CASSQLQVGQSNQPQHF
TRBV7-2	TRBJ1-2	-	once	TGTGCCAGCAGCGCTCTTAGGGGGGTACTTAACTATGGCTACACCTTC	CASSALRGVLNYGYTF
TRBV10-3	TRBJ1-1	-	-	TGTGCCATCAGTGAGTCGCGACTGGGGGTGAACACTGAAGCTTTCTTT	CAISESRLGVNTEAFF
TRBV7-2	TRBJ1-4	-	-	TGTGCCAGCAGCCTCCCCTGGGGGCCGAGGGGGGAAAAACTGTTTTTT	CASSLPWGPRGEKLFF
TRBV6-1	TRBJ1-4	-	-	TGTGCCAGCAGTGAAAGGGCTTTGGGCGCTAGCGGTGAAAAACTGTTTTTT	CASSERALGASGEKLFF
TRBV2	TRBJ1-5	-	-	TGTGCCAGCAGTGAAGATAGAGACAGAAGGAACAATCAGCCCCAGCATTTT	CASSEDRDRRNNQPQHF
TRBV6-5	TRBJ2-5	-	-	TGTGCCAGCAGTCTTCTACAAGAGACCCAGTACTTC	CASSLLQETQYF
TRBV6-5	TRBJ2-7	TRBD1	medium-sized	TGTGCCAGCAGCCCCGGGACAGGGAACTACGAGCAGTACTTC	CASSPGTGNYEQYF